The present T cell receptor beta chain was sequenced within a study of blood T cell repertoires in COVID-19. The overall study: Samples representing acute and convalescent COVID-19 were sourced from the United States, Italy and Spain. PBMCs, B-cell-depleted T cells, or T cells provided the cDNA or gDNA that made up the material.

Original processing notes: The authors estimated nucleated cell counts from reference gene primer amplification. Generated by immunoSEQ multiplex PCR, the TCRdb table keeps only in-frame clones and is missing some. V, J and clone size derive from that table, while D and trimming were established from the DNA sequence. The sample holds about 73,000 clones, over 70% seen once. The germline V gene has CDR1 GTSNPN and CDR2 SVGIG (reference sequence). CDR3 size: 13 residues. The V gene end was trimmed by 5 bases and the J gene end by 7 bases; junction bases not matched to a gene: 1. The sequencing sample was made of peripheral blood. V and J are TRBV30 and TRBJ1-6; 11 nucleotides line up with TRBD1. The receptor's source is a man in his fifties with active COVID-19. The CDR3 DNA reads TGTGCCTGGGGGACAGGGGGAAATTCACCCCTCCACTTT. It specifies CAWGTGGNSPLHF.